This TCR beta chain was identified in a study of cytomegalovirus exposure and HLA in healthy donors. The CDR3 runs 13 residues. V was trimmed by 5 bases and J by 4 bases, leaving 11 bases between them. The germline CDR1 and CDR2 sequences are MNHEY and SVGAGI. General study findings and limits: As was reported, the classifier diagnosed cytomegalovirus status with high specificity and sensitivity. Clusters of TCRs from the first cohort tended to co-occur in the 90 to 150 validation repertoires (as a later analysis found). Rare TCR sequences dominated, though some public TCRs recurred in many donors.

The table came from immunoSEQ multiplex PCR; TCRdb's copy has only in-frame clones and leaves some out. The sample carries about 83,000 clones, 90% to 97% recorded once. Turning to this clone: Its matching antigen is unknown.

The source of this sequence is a woman under 30 in good health and CMV-seronegative. The rearrangement uses TRBV6-5 and TRBJ1-1; D is ambiguous. The source material was PBMCs. The CDR3 DNA reads TGTGCCAGCAGTGAGGATTCTGGCACTGAAGCTTTCTTT. Residues: CASSEDSGTEAFF.